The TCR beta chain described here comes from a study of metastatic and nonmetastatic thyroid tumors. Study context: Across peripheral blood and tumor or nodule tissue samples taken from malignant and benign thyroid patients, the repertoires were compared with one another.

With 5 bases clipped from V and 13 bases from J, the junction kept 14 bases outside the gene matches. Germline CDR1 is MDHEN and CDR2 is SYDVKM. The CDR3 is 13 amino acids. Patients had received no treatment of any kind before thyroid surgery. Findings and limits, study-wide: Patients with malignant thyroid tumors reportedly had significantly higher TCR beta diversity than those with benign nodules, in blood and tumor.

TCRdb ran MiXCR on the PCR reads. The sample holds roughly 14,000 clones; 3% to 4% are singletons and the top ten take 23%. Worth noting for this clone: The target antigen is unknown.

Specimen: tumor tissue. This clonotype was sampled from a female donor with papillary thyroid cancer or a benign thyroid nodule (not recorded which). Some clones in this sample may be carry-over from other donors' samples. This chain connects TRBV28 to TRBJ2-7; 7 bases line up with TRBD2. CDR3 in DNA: TGTGCCAGCAGTGTGGGAGGGATCCCACGTGGTTACTTC. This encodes CASSVGGIPRGYF.